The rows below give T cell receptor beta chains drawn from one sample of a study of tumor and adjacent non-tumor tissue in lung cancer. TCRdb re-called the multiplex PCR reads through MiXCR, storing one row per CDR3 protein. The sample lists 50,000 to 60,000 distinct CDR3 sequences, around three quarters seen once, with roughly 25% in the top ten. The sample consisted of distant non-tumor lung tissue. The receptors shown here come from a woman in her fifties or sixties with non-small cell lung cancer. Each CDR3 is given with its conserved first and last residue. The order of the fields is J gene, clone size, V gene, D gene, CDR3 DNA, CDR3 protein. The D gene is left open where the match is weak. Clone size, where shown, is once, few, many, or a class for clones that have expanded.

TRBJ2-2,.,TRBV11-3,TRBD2,TGTGCCAGCAGCCCCGGTTCGATAGCGGGAGGGCTTGGGACCGGGGAGCTGTTTTTT,CASSPGSIAGGLGTGELFF
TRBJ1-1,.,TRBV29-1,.,TGCAGCGTTGAAGATCGGCCCAGGCCCACTGAAGCTTTCTTT,CSVEDRPRPTEAFF
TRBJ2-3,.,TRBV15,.,TGTGCCACCAGCAGAGATTCTGAGGGTCGCCATCAGCCCCAGTATTTT,CATSRDSEGRHQPQYF
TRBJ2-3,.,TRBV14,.,TGTACCAGCAGCCAAGAACGGTGGAGGGGAGCCACAGATACGCAGTATTTT,CTSSQERWRGATDTQYF
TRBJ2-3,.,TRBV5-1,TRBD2,TGCGCCAGCAGTTTTTTCCGGGACTATAGTGGCACAGATTCGCAGTATTTT,CASSFFRDYSGTDSQYF
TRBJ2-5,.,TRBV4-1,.,TGCGCCAGCAGCCAAGATTCGGAAGTAGCGCTGGAGACCCAGTACTTC,CASSQDSEVALETQYF
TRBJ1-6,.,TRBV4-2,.,TGTGCCAGCAGCCCCCATGGACAGCTTAATTCATCCCTCCACTTT,CASSPHGQLNSSLHF
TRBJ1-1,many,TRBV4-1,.,TGCGCCAGCAGCACAATGAACACTGAAGCTTTCTTT,CASSTMNTEAFF
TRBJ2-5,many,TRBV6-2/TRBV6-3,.,TGTGCCAGCCCTAAAGAGACCCAGTACTTC,CASPKETQYF
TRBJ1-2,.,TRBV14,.,TGTGCCAGCAGTCCCACCCGGGACGGGGCTAGCACCTTC,CASSPTRDGASTF
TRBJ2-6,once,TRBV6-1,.,TGTGCCAGCAGTGGCCTGGACAGTGCCATATTCTCTGGGGCCAATGTCCTGACTTTC,CASSGLDSAIFSGANVLTF
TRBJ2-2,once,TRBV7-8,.,TGTGTCAGCAGCTCGCCCTCCGTCGGGAAGCTGTTTTTT,CVSSSPSVGKLFF
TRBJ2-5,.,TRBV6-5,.,TGTGCCAGCAGTTACTCGTTACCAGGGACCCAGTACTTC,CASSYSLPGTQYF
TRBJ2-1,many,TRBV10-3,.,TGTGCCATCAGTGAGACAAGCAATGAGCAGTTCTTC,CAISETSNEQFF
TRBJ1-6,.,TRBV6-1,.,TGTGTCGGGAGGCGGGCTAACTCACCCCTCCACTTT,CVGRRANSPLHF
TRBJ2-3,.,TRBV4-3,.,TGCGCCAGCAGCCAAGTAGCGCGAGGAATCATAGATACGCAGTATTTT,CASSQVARGIIDTQYF
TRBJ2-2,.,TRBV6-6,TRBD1,TGTGCCAGCAGTGGACCACCGGGACAGGGCATCACCGGTGAGCTGTTTTTT,CASSGPPGQGITGELFF
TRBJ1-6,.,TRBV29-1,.,TGTAGCGTTGCTGTAGGCATGGATTCACCCCTCCACTTT,CSVAVGMDSPLHF
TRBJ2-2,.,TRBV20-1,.,TGCAGTGCTAGAACCACAGTGCGGGACACCGGGGAGCTGTTTTTT,CSARTTVRDTGELFF
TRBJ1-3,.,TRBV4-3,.,TGCGCCAACAGCCCAGGGATCAGTACCGGTGATACCATATATTTT,CANSPGISTGDTIYF
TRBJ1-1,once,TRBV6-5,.,TGTGCCAGCAGTCGGGACAACCCTAATGAAGCCTTCTTT,CASSRDNPNEAFF
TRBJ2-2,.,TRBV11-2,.,.,CASSSPKGGGTPGSCFF
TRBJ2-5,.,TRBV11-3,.,TGTGCAAGCGGCGGACAGCTAGAGACCCAGTACTTC,CASGGQLETQYF
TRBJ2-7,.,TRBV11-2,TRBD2,TGTGCCAGCAGCTTATTTTCGAGCGGGAACAACGTGCAGTACTTC,CASSLFSSGNNVQYF
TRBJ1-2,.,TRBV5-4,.,TGTGCCAGCAGCCCTGGGGTCTATGGCTACACCTTC,CASSPGVYGYTF
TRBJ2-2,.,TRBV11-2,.,TGTGCCAGCGGCTTAGTACTGGCGGCGCACACCGTGGAGCTGTTTTTT,CASGLVLAAHTVELFF
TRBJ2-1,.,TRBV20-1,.,TGCACTGCTAGAGCTCATATGAACAATGAGCAGTTCTTC,CTARAHMNNEQFF
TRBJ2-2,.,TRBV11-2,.,TGTGCCAGCAGCTTAATATTGGCGTCGCACACCTTGGAGCTGTTTTTT,CASSLILASHTLELFF
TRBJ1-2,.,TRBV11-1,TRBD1,TGTGCCAATCGCCCGTCGGGACAGAACTATGGCTACACCTTC,CANRPSGQNYGYTF
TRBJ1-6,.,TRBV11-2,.,TGTGCCAGCATCTTAGAGACAGATTGGAATCCACCCCTCCACTTT,CASILETDWNPPLHF
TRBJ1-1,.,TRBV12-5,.,TGTGCTGGTGCCGCAGGAATAAATGGGGTCACTGAAGCTTTCTTT,CAGAAGINGVTEAFF
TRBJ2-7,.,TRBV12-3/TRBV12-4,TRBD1,TGTGCCTGCGGAATACAGGGGTACTCCTACGAGCGGTACTTC,CACGIQGYSYERYF
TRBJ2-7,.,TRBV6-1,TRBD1,TGTACCAGCAGTGGTCCGACAGGGGGCAAGTACGAGCAGTATTTC,CTSSGPTGGKYEQYF
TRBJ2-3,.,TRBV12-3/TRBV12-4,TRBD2,TGTGCCAGCACCCCTGGGTCAGCGGGGGAAAATTTAGATACGCAACATTTT,CASTPGSAGENLDTQHF
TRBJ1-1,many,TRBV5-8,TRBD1,TGTGCCAGCAGCTTGAGGGGACAGGGCACCACTGAAGCTTTCTTT,CASSLRGQGTTEAFF
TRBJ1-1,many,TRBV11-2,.,TGTGCCAGCAGCTTAAATCAGGGGAACACTGAAGCTTTCTTT,CASSLNQGNTEAFF
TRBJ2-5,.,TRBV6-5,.,TGCGCCAGCAGTGACCATGGAGAGGAAGAGACCCAGTACTTC,CASSDHGEEETQYF
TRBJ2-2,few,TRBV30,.,TGTGCCTGGAGTTTAAAGACGAGGGAGCTGTTTTTT,CAWSLKTRELFF
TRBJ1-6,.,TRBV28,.,TGTGCCAACAGTCCCCAGGGAGAGGGTTCACCCTTCCACTTT,CANSPQGEGSPFHF
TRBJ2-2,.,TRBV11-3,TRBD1,TGTGTCGGCAGCACCGGGACAGGGGTCACCGGGGAGCTGTTTTTT,CVGSTGTGVTGELFF
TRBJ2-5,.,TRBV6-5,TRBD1,TGCGGCAGCAGTCGGACAGGGTGTCAAAAGACCCAGTACTTC,CGSSRTGCQKTQYF
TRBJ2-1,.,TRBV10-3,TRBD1,TGTGCCGTCAGTGAGTCAGGACAGGTAGGGAGAGGGGATAATGAGCAGTTCTTC,CAVSESGQVGRGDNEQFF